These T cell receptor beta chains were read from a single sample in a study of blood T cell repertoires in COVID-19. Measured with immunoSEQ multiplex PCR; TCRdb has only the in-frame clones, and not every one. The sample yields some 460,000 clones, about nine tenths seen once. Source material: PBMCs or T cells enriched from blood (not recorded which). The receptors were gathered from a young woman who had recovered from COVID-19. Both conserved end residues are part of each CDR3. Each record gives: D gene, clone size, J gene, CDR3 length, V gene, CDR3 DNA, CDR3 protein. The D gene is left open where the match is weak. The size entry is marked missing in some rows and otherwise reads once, few, many or a size class.

-,few,TRBJ1-2,15,TRBV7-9,TGTGCCAGCAGTTCCGGGTTTTTAGCTAACTATGGCTACACCTTC,CASSSGFLANYGYTF
TRBD1,-,TRBJ1-1,12,TRBV9,TGTGCCAGCAGCGTAGGGGGACAGCCAGCTTTCTTT,CASSVGGQPAFF
-,-,TRBJ1-2,12,TRBV12-3/TRBV12-4,TGTGCCAGCAGTTTAGCCCGGAGGAGGTGGAGCTTC,CASSLARRRWSF
TRBD2,-,TRBJ2-5,15,TRBV3-1/TRBV3-2,TGTGCCAGCAGCCTCCTGGGGGGGGTGCGGGAGACCCAGTACTTC,CASSLLGGVRETQYF
TRBD2,once,TRBJ2-3,16,TRBV2,TGTGCCAGCAGTGAAGGGGTAGCGGGGTCCACAGATACGCAGTATTTT,CASSEGVAGSTDTQYF
-,-,TRBJ1-5,14,TRBV10-2,TGCGCCGGGGGGGCAGGGAGTAGCAATCAGCCCCAGCATTTT,CAGGAGSSNQPQHF
-,-,TRBJ1-1,15,TRBV28,TGTGCCAGCACCCCGGGAGGGGCTAAACTGACTGAAGCTTTCTTT,CASTPGGAKLTEAFF
-,-,TRBJ1-1,14,TRBV5-5,TGTGCCAGCAGCTTGGACAGGGCGAACACTGAAGCTTTCTTT,CASSLDRANTEAFF
-,-,TRBJ1-2,15,TRBV19,TGTGCCAGTAGTATCCAGGGGACGCCTTACTATGGCTACACCTTC,CASSIQGTPYYGYTF
TRBD1,-,TRBJ2-7,15,TRBV6-1,TGTGCCAGCAGTGAAGACGGGACAGGGGAGAGCGAGCAGTACTTC,CASSEDGTGESEQYF
TRBD1,-,TRBJ2-6,18,TRBV19,TGTGCCAGTAGTATGCGCGGGACAGGGGCTTCTGGGGCCAACGTCCTGACTTTC,CASSMRGTGASGANVLTF
TRBD1,once,TRBJ2-1,17,TRBV5-1,TGCGCCAGCAGCTTGGAAACAGGGGCGAGCTCCTACAATGAGCAGTTCTTC,CASSLETGASSYNEQFF
-,-,TRBJ1-4,13,TRBV29-1,TGCAGCGTTGAAGAGGGGGGTCGGGGGAAACTGTTTTTT,CSVEEGGRGKLFF
TRBD1,-,TRBJ1-1,14,TRBV10-2,TGCGCCAGCAGTGAGTCGACAGGGGACACTGAAGCTTTCTTT,CASSESTGDTEAFF
-,few,TRBJ1-6,14,TRBV5-8,TGTGCCAGCAGCTTCCGCAGGGGTAATTCACCCCTCCACTTT,CASSFRRGNSPLHF
TRBD1,-,TRBJ2-1,16,TRBV7-9,TGTGCCAGCAGCTTGGGAACAGGGGGCGCCTACAATGAGCAGTTCTTC,CASSLGTGGAYNEQFF
TRBD1,-,TRBJ2-5,14,TRBV5-1,TGCGCCAGCAGCTTGGGGACAGGGTTGGAGACCCAGTACTTC,CASSLGTGLETQYF
TRBD2,-,TRBJ2-5,14,TRBV3-1/TRBV3-2,TGTGCCAGCTCCGGTAGCGGGGGGGCCCTAACCCAGTACTTC,CASSGSGGALTQYF
-,-,TRBJ2-2,16,TRBV5-4,TGTGCCAGCAGCCTGGGGGGGACATCGAACACCGGGGAGCTGTTTTTT,CASSLGGTSNTGELFF
TRBD1,once,TRBJ1-2,16,TRBV7-9,TGTGCCAGCAGCTTAGCAAGGACAGGCTTCTTCTATGGCTACACCTTC,CASSLARTGFFYGYTF
TRBD1,-,TRBJ1-1,15,TRBV7-9,TGTGCCAGCAGCTTAAGGGGACAGCCAAACACTGAAGCTTTCTTT,CASSLRGQPNTEAFF
-,-,TRBJ1-1,14,TRBV10-1,TGCGCCAGCAGTCGACGGGGACAGAACACTGAAGCTTTCTTT,CASSRRGQNTEAFF
-,-,TRBJ1-4,15,TRBV27,TGTGCCAGCAGTCGGGGGGGTTTCTCCCAGGAAAAACTGTTTTTT,CASSRGGFSQEKLFF